The 18 T cell receptor beta chains in this list originate from one sample, sequenced in a study of blood T cell repertoires in COVID-19. Method: immunoSEQ multiplex PCR; TCRdb's copy keeps in-frame clones and lacks some. The sample lists some 170,000 clones, about 92% occurring once. Sequenced material: peripheral blood. The receptors shown here come from an older woman with COVID-19, enrolled during active disease.

The CDR3 is CASSYPTGTGNTIYF. In nucleotides, the CDR3 is TGTGCCAGCAGTTACCCGACAGGGACTGGAAACACCATATATTTT. The rearrangement joins TRBV6-6 to TRBJ1-3; 7 bases are a match to TRBD1. This CDR3 spans 15 amino acids. The germline V gene has CDR1 MNHNY and CDR2 SVGAGI (reference sequence). V dropped 2 bases and J dropped 2; count of bases not matched to a gene: 3.

This clone occurred once. The rearrangement joins TRBV18 to TRBJ2-2; TRBD1 aligns across 9 bases. Germline CDR1 is KGHSH and CDR2 is LQKENI. CDR3 size: 16 residues. Unmatched junction bases numbered 7, after V lost 4 bases and J lost 4 bases. This chain's CDR3 is CASSLQATGGTGELFF. CDR3 coding DNA: TGTGCCAGCTCACTACAGGCGACAGGGGGCACCGGGGAGCTGTTTTTT.

Note on this clone: Other DNA sequences of this sample code for an identical CDR3. The J gene is TRBJ1-4, the V gene TRBV18; possibly TRBD1 for D (5 bases). The germline V gene has CDR1 KGHSH and CDR2 LQKENI. Trimming took off 3 bases at V and 8 bases at J, with 13 bases between the two ends. This CDR3 has 14 amino acids. The CDR3 coding sequence is TGTGCCAGCTCACCCGGCACAGGAGGGGAAAAACTGTTTTTT. Translated: CASSPGTGGEKLFF.

The chain is built from TRBV27 and TRBJ1-6; D is undetermined. Trimming shortened V by 5 bases and J by 11 bases, and 10 bases separated the two germline ends. Germline values: CDR1 MNHEY, CDR2 SMNVEV (reference sequence). The CDR3 is made up of 12 amino acids. This CDR3 reads CASSGGIAPLHF. The CDR3 DNA reads TGTGCCAGCAGTGGAGGGATAGCACCCCTCCACTTT.

This clone has a single count. V usage is TRBV12-5 and J usage is TRBJ1-3, with D uncertain. CDR3 length: 11 residues. Germline CDR1 LGHNT, CDR2 FRNRAP. Deletions cut 2 bases from V and 6 bases from J, with 2 bases between. The CDR3 is CASGLLNTIYF. The CDR3 nucleotides are TGTGCTAGTGGTTTGCTAAACACCATATATTTT.

This clone was counted a single time. The V call is TRBV7-2, the J call TRBJ2-1; D may be TRBD1 (6 bases). V was cut by 7 bases and J by 12 bases, with 13 bases left in between. The length of the CDR3 is 11 residues. Germline CDR1 is SGHTA and CDR2 is FQGNSA. Here the CDR3 DNA reads TGTGCCAGCACCAGACAGGAGCTGCAGTTCTTC. This encodes CASTRQELQFF.

This CDR3 reads CSVDLSRQGQVGGYTF. The CDR3 DNA is TGCAGCGTTGATTTGAGCCGACAGGGACAGGTTGGGGGCTACACCTTC. The rearrangement links TRBV29-1 to TRBJ1-2, with TRBD1 matching over 8 bases. V was clipped by 3 bases and J by 8 bases; unmatched bases: 17. Germline V lookup: CDR1 SQVTM, CDR2 ANQGSEA. The CDR3 loop spans 16 amino acids.

The sample holds one count of this clone. The chain couples TRBV5-4 to TRBJ2-6; 7 bases agree with TRBD2. The CDR3 has 17 amino acids. The V gene end was trimmed by 4 bases and the J gene end by 3 bases; junction bases not matched to a gene: 10. The germline CDR1 and CDR2 sequences are SGHNT and YYREEE (reference sequence). This CDR3 reads CASSQAGRTSGANVLTF. CDR3 DNA sequence: TGTGCCAGCAGCCAAGCGGGGAGAACCAGTGGGGCCAACGTCCTGACTTTC.

DNA for the CDR3: TGTGCCAGCAGCTTAGGGGGGCCGATAAATGAGCAGTTCTTC. Translated, it gives CASSLGGPINEQFF. The genes are TRBV11-2 and TRBJ2-1; D might be TRBD1 (6 bases). V was shortened by 1 base and J by 7 bases, with 11 bases between the two germline ends. CDR1 is SGHAT and CDR2 is FQNNGV in the germline V gene. The CDR3 has 14 residues. Together with reference TRBV11-2 and TRBJ2-1, the CDR3 gives the full variable domain: EAGVAQSPRYKIIEKRQSVAFWCNPISGHATLYWYQQILGQGPKLLIQFQNNGVVDDSQLPKDRFSAERLKGVDSTLKIQPAKLEDSAVYLCASSLGGPINEQFFGPGTRLTVL.

The rearrangement links TRBV7-2 to TRBJ1-1, with 9 bases matching TRBD1. Germline lookup yields CDR1 SGHTA and CDR2 FQGNSA. CDR3 size: 13 residues. J lost 7 bases, V lost 5 bases, and 5 bases had no gene match. The CDR3 sequence is CASSKTGGYEAFF. The DNA of the CDR3 is TGTGCCAGCAGCAAAACAGGGGGCTATGAAGCTTTCTTT. Complete variable domain (other parts from reference TRBV7-2 and TRBJ1-1): GAGVSQSPSNKVTEKGKDVELRCDPISGHTALYWYRQSLGQGLEFLIYFQGNSAPDKSGLPSDRFSAERTGGSVSTLTIQRTQQEDSAVYLCASSKTGGYEAFFGQGTRLTVV.

The table lists this clone with a count of one. V gene TRBV7-9 combines with J gene TRBJ1-1, with D possibly TRBD1 on 5 matching bases. This CDR3 has 15 amino acids. Germline V lookup: CDR1 SEHNR, CDR2 FQNEAQ (reference sequence). Trimming shortened V by 7 bases and J by 0 bases, and 15 bases separated the two germline ends. Written as DNA, the CDR3 is TGTGCCAGCACCAATAGAAGGGGCATGAACACTGAAGCTTTCTTT. It translates to CASTNRRGMNTEAFF.

The chain joins TRBV19 to TRBJ1-1; D remains unclear. With 6 bases removed from V and 0 bases from J, the gap between germline ends came to 8 bases. CDR3 length: 13 amino acids. The V gene's germline CDR1 is LNHDA and CDR2 SQIVND (reference sequence). In DNA form, the CDR3 reads TGTGCCAGTAGGGCTTATATGAACACTGAAGCTTTCTTT. Its translation: CASRAYMNTEAFF. The variable domain in full, with the rest retrieved from reference TRBV19 and TRBJ1-1, is DGGITQSPKYLFRKEGQNVTLSCEQNLNHDAMYWYRQDPGQGLRLIYYSQIVNDFQKGDIAEGYSVSREKKESFPLTVTSAQKNPTAFYLCASRAYMNTEAFFGQGTRLTVV.

The chain links TRBV5-1 to TRBJ1-1, with D tentatively TRBD1 (6 bases). Deletions cut 4 bases from V and 4 bases from J, with 14 bases between. Germline lookup yields CDR1 SGHRS and CDR2 YFSETQ. The CDR3 has 14 residues. CDR3: CASSIQGEGTEAFF. The DNA for the CDR3 is TGCGCCAGCAGCATACAGGGAGAGGGCACTGAAGCTTTCTTT.

In this sample, this clone turned up once. This chain connects TRBV7-2 to TRBJ2-5; 8 bases align to TRBD2. Looked up from germline, CDR1 is SGHTA and CDR2 is FQGNSA. The CDR3 has 15 amino acids. Unmatched junction bases numbered 8, after V lost 3 bases and J lost 5 bases. For the CDR3, the DNA is TGTGCCAGCAGCTTGCGGGGGGACGTATCCGAGACCCAGTACTTC. Its translation: CASSLRGDVSETQYF. Filled out from reference TRBV7-2 and TRBJ2-5, the complete variable domain reads GAGVSQSPSNKVTEKGKDVELRCDPISGHTALYWYRQSLGQGLEFLIYFQGNSAPDKSGLPSDRFSAERTGGSVSTLTIQRTQQEDSAVYLCASSLRGDVSETQYFGPGTRLLVL.

This clone was detected once. The J gene is TRBJ1-5, the V gene TRBV19; TRBD1 might be the D (5 bases). Germline V gives CDR1 LNHDA, CDR2 SQIVND (reference sequence). The V gene lost 7 bases and the J gene lost 1 base, with 14 bases spanning the gap. The CDR3 contains 15 residues. The CDR3 here is CASTRRGWSNQPQHF. The CDR3, as DNA: TGTGCCAGTACACGTCGGGGGTGGAGCAATCAGCCCCAGCATTTT. Combining the CDR3 with reference TRBV19 and TRBJ1-5 gives the whole variable domain DGGITQSPKYLFRKEGQNVTLSCEQNLNHDAMYWYRQDPGQGLRLIYYSQIVNDFQKGDIAEGYSVSREKKESFPLTVTSAQKNPTAFYLCASTRRGWSNQPQHFGDGTRLSIL.

This chain links TRBV9 with TRBJ2-7, with 7 bases fitting TRBD1. The CDR3 is made up of 12 amino acids. V shed 7 bases and J 6 bases; nucleotides not matched to a gene: 7. The germline CDR1 and CDR2 sequences are SGDLS and YYNGEE. CDR3 loop: CASSKTGFEQYF. The CDR3, as DNA: TGTGCCAGCTCGAAGACAGGGTTCGAGCAGTACTTC.

The genes are TRBV9 and TRBJ1-1; the D is unclear. The V and J ends lost 0 bases and 11 bases respectively, with 5 bases between them. The CDR3 contains 10 residues. The V gene's germline CDR1 is SGDLS and CDR2 YYNGEE. This CDR3 reads CASSVGEAFF. The DNA of the CDR3 is TGTGCCAGCAGCGTAGGCGAGGCTTTCTTT.

The V call is TRBV11-2, the J call TRBJ1-4; 7 bases match TRBD1. CDR1 and CDR2 from the germline V gene are SGHAT and FQNNGV. This CDR3 is 12 amino acids long. Trimming at V came to 5 bases and at J to 11 bases, leaving 5 bases not matched to a gene. The chain's CDR3 is CASSADRDKLFF. The CDR3 DNA sequence: TGTGCCAGCAGCGCCGACAGGGACAAACTGTTTTTT.